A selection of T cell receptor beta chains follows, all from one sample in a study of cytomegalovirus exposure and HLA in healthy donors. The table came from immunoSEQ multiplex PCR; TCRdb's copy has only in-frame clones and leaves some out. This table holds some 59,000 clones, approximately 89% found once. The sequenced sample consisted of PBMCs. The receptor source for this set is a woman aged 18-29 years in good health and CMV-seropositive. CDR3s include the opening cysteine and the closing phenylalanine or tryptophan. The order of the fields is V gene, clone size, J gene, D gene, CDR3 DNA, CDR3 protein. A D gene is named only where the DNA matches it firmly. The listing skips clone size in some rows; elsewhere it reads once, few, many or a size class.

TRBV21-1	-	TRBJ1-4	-	TGTGCCAGCAGCTCACGGGACAGGGGAAATGAAAAACTGTTTTTT	CASSSRDRGNEKLFF
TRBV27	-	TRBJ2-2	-	TGTGCCAGCAGTCCCCACAGCCCCACAGGGCCCGGGGAGCTGTTTTTT	CASSPHSPTGPGELFF
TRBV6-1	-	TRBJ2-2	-	TGTGCCAGCATCGAGATGGGGGAGCTGTTTTTT	CASIEMGELFF
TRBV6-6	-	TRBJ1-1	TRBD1	TGTGCCAGCAGTTACCTGGGACAGGGGAACACTGAAGCTTTCTTT	CASSYLGQGNTEAFF
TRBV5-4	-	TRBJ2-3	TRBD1	TGTGCCAGCAGTTACGCCAGTGGGACAGGGGACACAGATACGCAGTATTTT	CASSYASGTGDTDTQYF
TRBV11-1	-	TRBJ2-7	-	TGTGCCAGCAGCTTATTGGCGGGGACTTACGAGCAGTACTTC	CASSLLAGTYEQYF
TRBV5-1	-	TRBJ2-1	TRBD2	TGCGCCAGCAGCACAACTAGCGGAGAGCAGTTCTTC	CASSTTSGEQFF
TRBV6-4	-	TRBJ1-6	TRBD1	TGTGCCAGCAGCGCCGGCACAGGGGGCAGTTCACCCCTCCACTTT	CASSAGTGGSSPLHF
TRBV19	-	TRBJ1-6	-	TGTGCCAGTAGACTACGACAGGATAATTCACCCCTCCACTTT	CASRLRQDNSPLHF
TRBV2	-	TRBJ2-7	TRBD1	TGTGCCAGCAGGCCCGGAATCCCCGGACAGGGGATGTCGTCGACGTACGAGCAGTACTTC	CASRPGIPGQGMSSTYEQYF
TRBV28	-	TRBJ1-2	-	TGTGCCAGCAGTTTAACCCTAGGAGATGGAGGGCCTGGCTACACCTTC	CASSLTLGDGGPGYTF
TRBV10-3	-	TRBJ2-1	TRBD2	TGTGCCACTACTAGCGGGGGGCCGGGGAATGAGCAGTTCTTC	CATTSGGPGNEQFF
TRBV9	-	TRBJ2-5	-	TGTGCCAGCAGCCTACATAACGGACTGAAGCAAGAGACCCAGTACTTC	CASSLHNGLKQETQYF
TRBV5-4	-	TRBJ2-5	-	TGTGCCAGCAGCTCGTTACAGGGAGTTGCAGAGACCCAGTACTTC	CASSSLQGVAETQYF
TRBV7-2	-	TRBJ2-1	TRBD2	TGTGCCAGCAGCTTAATTACTAGCGGGGGACCGGAGCAGTTCTTC	CASSLITSGGPEQFF
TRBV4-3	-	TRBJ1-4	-	TGCGCCAGCAGCCAGACCCAGGGGAGTAACGAAAAACTGTTTTTT	CASSQTQGSNEKLFF
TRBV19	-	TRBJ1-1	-	TGTGCCAGTAGTATAGCGGGCAGGGTGAACACTGAAGCTTTCTTT	CASSIAGRVNTEAFF
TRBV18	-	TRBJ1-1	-	TGTGCCAGCTCACCACCGGTCTCTCTTCCGGGCGCCGAGGGGAACACTGAAGCTTTCTTT	CASSPPVSLPGAEGNTEAFF
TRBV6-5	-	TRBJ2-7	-	TGTGCCAGCAGTTACCGGGAAGGCTACGAGCAGTACTTC	CASSYREGYEQYF
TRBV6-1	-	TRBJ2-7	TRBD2	TGTGCCAGCAGTGAAGATGGCGGGGGGGCCTACGAGCAGTACTTC	CASSEDGGGAYEQYF
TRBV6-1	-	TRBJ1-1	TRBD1	TGTGCCAGCAGTGAGGCTCCGACAGGGCCCCAAAGAGCTTTCTTT	CASSEAPTGPQRAFF
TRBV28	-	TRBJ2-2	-	TGTGCCAGCAGTTTGGCCCCGAACACCGGGGAGCTGTTTTTT	CASSLAPNTGELFF
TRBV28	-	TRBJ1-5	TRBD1	TGTGCCAGCAGCACACCCGCCAGGGGGCGTTTTCAGCCCCAGCATTTT	CASSTPARGRFQPQHF
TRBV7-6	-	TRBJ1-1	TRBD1	TGTGCCAGCATCGGACAGGGGGAAAGTGAAGCTTTCTTT	CASIGQGESEAFF
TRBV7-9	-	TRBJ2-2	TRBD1	TGTGCCAGCAGCTTACGCGGACAGGGGGGCACCGGGGAGCTGTTTTTT	CASSLRGQGGTGELFF
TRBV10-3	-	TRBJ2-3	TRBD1	TGTGCCATCAGGTCGGGACAGGTGGATACGCAGTATTTT	CAIRSGQVDTQYF
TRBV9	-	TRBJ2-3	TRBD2	TGTGCCAGCAGCGCCGGGACTAGCCCAGATACGCAGTATTTT	CASSAGTSPDTQYF
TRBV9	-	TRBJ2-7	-	TGTGCCAGCAGCCTCGGGACGGGGGTCTCCTACGAGCAGTACTTC	CASSLGTGVSYEQYF
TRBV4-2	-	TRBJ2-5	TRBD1	TGTGCCAGCAGCCAGACAAATCAGGGGGTAGAGACCCAGTACTTC	CASSQTNQGVETQYF
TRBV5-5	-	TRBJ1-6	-	TGTGCCAGCAGCTTGGCGACAGGACTTAATAATTCACCCCTCCACTTT	CASSLATGLNNSPLHF
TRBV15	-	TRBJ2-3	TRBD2	TGTGCCACCAGCATGGGGGGGGGTACAGATACGCAGTATTTT	CATSMGGGTDTQYF
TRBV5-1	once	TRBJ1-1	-	TGCGCCAGCAAAGAAATGGGGACTAACACTGAAGCTTTCTTT	CASKEMGTNTEAFF
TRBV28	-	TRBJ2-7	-	TGTGCCAGCAGGGACTACTCCTACGAGCAGTACTTC	CASRDYSYEQYF
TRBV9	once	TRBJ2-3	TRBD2	TGTGCCAGCAGCCCCCCGGGGGGGGTCTTGAGTACGCAGTATTTT	CASSPPGGVLSTQYF
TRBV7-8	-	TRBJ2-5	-	TGTGCCAGCAGCTTAATGCGAAGCGTTGAGACCCAGTACTTC	CASSLMRSVETQYF